This TCR beta chain was identified in a study of a mutant IDH1 vaccine in newly diagnosed glioma. This clone rates as medium-sized. CDR1 MRHNA and CDR2 SNTAGT come from the germline V gene. V lost 0 bases to trimming and J lost 3 bases, with 7 bases between them. The CDR3 runs to 14 residues. Using immunoSEQ multiplex PCR, the repertoire was profiled, and TCRdb retains in-frame clones only, with some absent. In the table there are over 30,000 clones, around 80% of which are singletons. Documented time point: baseline, week 1 (first vaccination visit). Treatment meaning: pre-vaccination baseline after standard-of-care therapy.

The sample in question was peripheral blood mononuclear cells (PBMCs), obtained from a glioma patient treated with radiotherapy, temozolomide or both. V gene TRBV6-4 combines with J gene TRBJ2-3; D gene ambiguous. The sequence was collected from a man aged 45-60 years with glioma. Some clones in this sample may be carry-over from other donors' samples. The CDR3 region has the DNA TGTGCCAGCAGTGACTCTAAGGAAACAGATACGCAGTATTTT. Protein sequence: CASSDSKETDTQYF.